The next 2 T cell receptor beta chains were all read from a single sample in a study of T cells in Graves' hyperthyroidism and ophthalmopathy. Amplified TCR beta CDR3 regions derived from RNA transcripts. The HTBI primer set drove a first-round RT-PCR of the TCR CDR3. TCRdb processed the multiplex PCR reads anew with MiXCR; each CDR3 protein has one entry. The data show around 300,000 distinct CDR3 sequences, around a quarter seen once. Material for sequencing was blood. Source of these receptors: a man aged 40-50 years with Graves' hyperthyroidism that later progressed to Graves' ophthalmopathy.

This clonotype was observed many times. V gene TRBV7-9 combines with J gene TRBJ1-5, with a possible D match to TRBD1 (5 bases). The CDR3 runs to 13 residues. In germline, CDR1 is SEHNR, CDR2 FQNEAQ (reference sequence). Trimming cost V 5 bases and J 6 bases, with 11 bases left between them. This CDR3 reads CASSKGAPQPQHF. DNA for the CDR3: TGTGCCAGCAGCAAAGGGGCCCCTCAGCCCCAGCATTTT. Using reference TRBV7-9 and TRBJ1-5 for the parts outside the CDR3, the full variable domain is DTGVSQNPRHKITKRGQNVTFRCDPISEHNRLYWYRQTLGQGPEFLTYFQNEAQLEKSRLLSDRFSAERPKGSFSTLEIQRTEQGDSAMYLCASSKGAPQPQHFGDGTRLSIL.

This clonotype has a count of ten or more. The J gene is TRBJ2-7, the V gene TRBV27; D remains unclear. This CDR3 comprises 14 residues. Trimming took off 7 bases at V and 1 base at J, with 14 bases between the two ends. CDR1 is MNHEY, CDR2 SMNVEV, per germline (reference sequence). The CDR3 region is CASKGNLGSYEQYF. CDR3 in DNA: TGTGCCAGCAAGGGAAATTTGGGGTCCTACGAGCAGTACTTC.